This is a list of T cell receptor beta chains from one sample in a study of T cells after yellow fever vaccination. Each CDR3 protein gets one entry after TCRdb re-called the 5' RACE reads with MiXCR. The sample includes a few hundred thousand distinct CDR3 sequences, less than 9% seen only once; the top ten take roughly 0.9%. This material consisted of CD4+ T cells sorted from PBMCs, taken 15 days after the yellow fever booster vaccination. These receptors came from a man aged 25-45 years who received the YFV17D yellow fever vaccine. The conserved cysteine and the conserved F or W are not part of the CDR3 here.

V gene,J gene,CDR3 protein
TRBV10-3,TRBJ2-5,AISRGETQY
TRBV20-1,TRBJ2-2,SARWSAGELF
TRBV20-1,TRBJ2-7,SASRHVYEQY
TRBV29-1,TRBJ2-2,SVAGVPGELF
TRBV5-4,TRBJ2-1,ASSLYTSGTPNEQF
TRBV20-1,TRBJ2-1,SASGLAFYEQF
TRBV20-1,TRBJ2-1,SARHLPADSYNEQF
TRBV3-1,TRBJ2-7,ASSRLDRPYEQY
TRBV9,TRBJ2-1,ASTPGLAISYNEQF
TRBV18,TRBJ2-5,ASSPQKGGWYQETQY
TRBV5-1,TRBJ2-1,ASSLQGPTYNEQF
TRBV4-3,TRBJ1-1,ASSHGQYTEAF
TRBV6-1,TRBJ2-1,ASSKLAGRYNEQF
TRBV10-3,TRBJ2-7,AISEGNEQY
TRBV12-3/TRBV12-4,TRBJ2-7,ASSRGNADEQY
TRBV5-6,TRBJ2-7,ASSPGHAYEQY
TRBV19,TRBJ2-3,ASSMALLTDTQY
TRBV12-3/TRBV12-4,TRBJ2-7,ASSGTGRHEQY
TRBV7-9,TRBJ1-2,ASSPRDYGYT
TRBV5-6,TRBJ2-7,ASSFRASGTIPREQY
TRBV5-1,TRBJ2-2,ASRLDGYPTGELF
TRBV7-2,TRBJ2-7,ASSPRLARGYEQY
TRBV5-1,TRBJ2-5,ASSSPGAEETQY
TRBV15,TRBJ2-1,ATSRGLASRYNEQF
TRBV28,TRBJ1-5,ASSFEGLSNQPQH
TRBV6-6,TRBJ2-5,ASRQQQETQY
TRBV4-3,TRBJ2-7,ASSLGLDSEQY
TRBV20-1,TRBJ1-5,SARFGTDWEPQH
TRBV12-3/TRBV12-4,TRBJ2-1,ASSSRPGTPRRNEQF
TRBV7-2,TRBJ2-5,ASRSPSGLAETQY
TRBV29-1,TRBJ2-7,RVYEQY
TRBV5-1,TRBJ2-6,ASSLTSGISGANVLT
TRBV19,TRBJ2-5,ASSLHERQETQY
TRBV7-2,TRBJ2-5,ASSPLRLAGGRETQY
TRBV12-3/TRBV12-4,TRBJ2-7,ASSPVDGTGKNEQY
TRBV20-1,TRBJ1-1,SAPGTTNTEAF
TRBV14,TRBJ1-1,ASSRYGSGGTEAF
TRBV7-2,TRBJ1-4,ASSWANEKLF
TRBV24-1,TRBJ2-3,ATSQADTQY
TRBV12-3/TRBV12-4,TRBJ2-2,ASSLGLAILTGELF
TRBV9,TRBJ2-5,ASSEGPGETQY
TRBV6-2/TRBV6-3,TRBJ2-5,ASRTSTETQY
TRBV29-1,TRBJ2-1,SVVRTGVNEQF
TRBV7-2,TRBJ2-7,ASSPVTGEYEQY
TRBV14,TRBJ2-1,ASSQGLLAGVRQF
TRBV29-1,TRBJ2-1,SVGPFDEQF
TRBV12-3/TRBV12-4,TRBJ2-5,ASTPRGQGAGGQETQY